This TCR beta chain was profiled in a study of siplizumab effects on memory and regulatory T cells. Study-wide findings and caveats: Naive or memory phenotype was unassignable for roughly 80-97% of proliferating CD4+ or CD8+ clones. Naive T cells seemed more diverse than memory cells and seemed major alloresponse contributors. Tregs proliferating in siplizumab cultures lacked confirmation of their suppressive function.

Each sample contributed roughly 100,000 TCR templates to the assay. TCRdb's copy holds only in-frame clones and misses some; the assay was immunoSEQ multiplex PCR. This table holds tens of thousands of clones, approximately 90% found once. This clone was picked up one time. Its antigen is undetermined. From germline, CDR1 is SGHTA and CDR2 FQGNSA. CDR3 length: 19 residues. The V end lost 5 bases, the J end lost 0 bases, and 25 bases lay between the germline ends. Sequencing used Tregs sorted from blood. The chain recombines TRBV7-2 with TRBJ1-1; no definite D call. The TCR was taken from a human donor in good health. This CDR3 reads CASSANSAQITGLNTEAFF. The CDR3 bases are TGTGCCAGCAGCGCCAATTCCGCCCAGATTACCGGATTGAACACTGAAGCTTTCTTT.